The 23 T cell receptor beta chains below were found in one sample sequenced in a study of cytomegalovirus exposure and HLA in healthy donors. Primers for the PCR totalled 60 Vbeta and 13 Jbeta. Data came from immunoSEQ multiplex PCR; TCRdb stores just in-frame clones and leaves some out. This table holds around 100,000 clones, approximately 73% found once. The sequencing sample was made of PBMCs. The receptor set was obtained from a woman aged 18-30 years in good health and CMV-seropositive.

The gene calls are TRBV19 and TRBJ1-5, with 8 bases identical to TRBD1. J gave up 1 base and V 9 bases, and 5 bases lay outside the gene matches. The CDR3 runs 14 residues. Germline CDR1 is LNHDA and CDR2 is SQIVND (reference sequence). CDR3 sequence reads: CASQGAGSNQPQHF. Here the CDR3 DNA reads TGTGCCAGCCAGGGGGCTGGAAGCAATCAGCCCCAGCATTTT.

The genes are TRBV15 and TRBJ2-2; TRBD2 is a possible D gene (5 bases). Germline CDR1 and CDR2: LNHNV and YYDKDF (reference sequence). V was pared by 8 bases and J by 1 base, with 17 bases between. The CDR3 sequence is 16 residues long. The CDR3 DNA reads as TGTGCCACCTCGGCCCGGGCTAGCTTGAACACCGGGGAGCTGTTTTTT. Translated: CATSARASLNTGELFF.

This CDR3 reads CASSPGTAPPKLGELFF. CDR3 nucleotides: TGTGCCAGCAGCCCCGGGACAGCTCCCCCGAAGCTCGGGGAGCTGTTTTTT. The rearrangement links TRBV6-4 to TRBJ2-2, with TRBD1 identical over 7 bases. Trimming cost V 6 bases and J 7 bases; bases outside gene matches: 17. This CDR3 has 17 amino acids. Looked up from germline, CDR1 is MRHNA and CDR2 is SNTAGT.

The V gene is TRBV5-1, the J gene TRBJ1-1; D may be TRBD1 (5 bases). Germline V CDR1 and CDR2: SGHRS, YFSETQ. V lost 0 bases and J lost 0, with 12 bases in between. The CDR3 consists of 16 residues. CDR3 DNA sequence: TGCGCCAGCAGCTTGGCATTAGGGGTCGTGAACACTGAAGCTTTCTTT. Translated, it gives CASSLALGVVNTEAFF.

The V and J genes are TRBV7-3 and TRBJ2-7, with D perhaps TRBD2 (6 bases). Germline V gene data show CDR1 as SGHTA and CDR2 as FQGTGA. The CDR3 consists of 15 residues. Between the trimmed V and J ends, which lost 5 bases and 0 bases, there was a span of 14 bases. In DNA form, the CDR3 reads TGTGCCAGCAGCCCGGGCGGGACTGCCTCCTACGAGCAGTACTTC. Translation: CASSPGGTASYEQYF.

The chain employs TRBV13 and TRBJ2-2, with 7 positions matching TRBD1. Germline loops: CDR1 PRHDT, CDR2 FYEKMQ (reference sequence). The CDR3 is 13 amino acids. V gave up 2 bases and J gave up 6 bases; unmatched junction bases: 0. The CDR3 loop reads CASSLTGAGELFF. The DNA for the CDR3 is TGTGCCAGCAGCTTAACAGGGGCCGGGGAGCTGTTTTTT.

CDR3 sequence (DNA): TGTGCCAGCAGCCAAGGGACTAGCGGCCCGTCGGCCCAGTACTTC. It translates to CASSQGTSGPSAQYF. The J gene is TRBJ2-5, the V gene TRBV5-6; TRBD2 matches 11 bases. The CDR3 covers 15 residues. The trim removed 4 bases at V and 9 bases at J, leaving 11 bases unmatched. From germline, CDR1 is SGHDT and CDR2 YYEEEE.

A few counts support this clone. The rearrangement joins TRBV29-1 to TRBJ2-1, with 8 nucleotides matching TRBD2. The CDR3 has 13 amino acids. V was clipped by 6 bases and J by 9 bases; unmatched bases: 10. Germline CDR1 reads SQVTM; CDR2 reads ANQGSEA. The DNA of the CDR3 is TGCAGCGTCAAAACGGGGGGGGTCGGTGAGCAGTTCTTC. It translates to CSVKTGGVGEQFF.

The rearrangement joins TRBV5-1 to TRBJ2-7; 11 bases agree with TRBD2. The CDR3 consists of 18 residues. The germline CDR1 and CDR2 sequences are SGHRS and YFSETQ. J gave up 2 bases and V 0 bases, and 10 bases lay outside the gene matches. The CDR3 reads CASSLALIAGGLAYEQYF. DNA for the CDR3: TGCGCCAGCAGCTTGGCCTTAATAGCGGGGGGGTTAGCCTACGAGCAGTACTTC.

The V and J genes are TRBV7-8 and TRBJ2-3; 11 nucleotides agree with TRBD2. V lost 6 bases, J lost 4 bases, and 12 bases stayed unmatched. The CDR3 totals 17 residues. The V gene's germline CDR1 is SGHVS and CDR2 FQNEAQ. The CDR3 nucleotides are TGTGCCAGCAGTTCTCCCCCTAGCGGGAGGTGGCCAGATACGCAGTATTTT. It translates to CASSSPPSGRWPDTQYF.

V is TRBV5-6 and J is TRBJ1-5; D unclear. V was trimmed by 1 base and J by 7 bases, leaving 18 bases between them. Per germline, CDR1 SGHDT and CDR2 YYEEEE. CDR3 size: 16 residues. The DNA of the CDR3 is TGTGCCAGCAGCTTGTTTGCGGGCAGTTCGATGCAGCCCCAGCATTTT. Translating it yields CASSLFAGSSMQPQHF.

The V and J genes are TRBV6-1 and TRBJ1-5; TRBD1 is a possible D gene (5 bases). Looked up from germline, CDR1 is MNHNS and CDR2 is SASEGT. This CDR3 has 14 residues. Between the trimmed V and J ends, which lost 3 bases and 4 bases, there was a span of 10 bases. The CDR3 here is CASSDRGLNQPQHF. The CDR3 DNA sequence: TGTGCCAGCAGTGATAGGGGTTTAAATCAGCCCCAGCATTTT.

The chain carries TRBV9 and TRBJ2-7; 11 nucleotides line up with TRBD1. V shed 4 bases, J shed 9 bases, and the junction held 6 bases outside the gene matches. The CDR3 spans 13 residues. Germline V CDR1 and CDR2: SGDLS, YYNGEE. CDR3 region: CASSPRTGGAQYF. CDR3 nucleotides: TGTGCCAGCAGCCCCAGGACAGGGGGCGCGCAGTACTTC.

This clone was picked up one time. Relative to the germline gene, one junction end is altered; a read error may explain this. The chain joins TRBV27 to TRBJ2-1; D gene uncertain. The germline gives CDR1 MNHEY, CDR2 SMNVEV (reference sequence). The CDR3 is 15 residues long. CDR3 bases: TGTGCCAGCAGTATATCAGCAAGCTCCTACAATGAGCAGTTCTTC. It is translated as CASSISASSYNEQFF.

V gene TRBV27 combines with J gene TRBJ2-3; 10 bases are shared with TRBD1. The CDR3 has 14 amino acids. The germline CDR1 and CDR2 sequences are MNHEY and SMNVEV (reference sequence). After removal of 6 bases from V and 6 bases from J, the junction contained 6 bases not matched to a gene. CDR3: CASRGQGGRDTQYF. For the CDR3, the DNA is TGTGCCAGCAGAGGACAGGGGGGACGGGATACGCAGTATTTT.

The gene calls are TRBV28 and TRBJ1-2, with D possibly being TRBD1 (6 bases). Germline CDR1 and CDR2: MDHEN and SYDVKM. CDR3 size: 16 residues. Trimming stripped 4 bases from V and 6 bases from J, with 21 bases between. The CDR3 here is CASSSPGGQGKDGYTF. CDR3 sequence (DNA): TGTGCCAGCAGTTCCCCGGGGGGGCAAGGGAAGGATGGCTACACCTTC.

CDR3 protein: CASSEGVVTISGANVLTF. CDR3 bases: TGTGCCAGCAGTGAAGGGGTAGTGACTATCTCTGGGGCCAACGTCCTGACTTTC. The chain carries TRBV2 and TRBJ2-6, with D perhaps matching TRBD2 (5 bases). V lost 1 base, J lost 0 bases, and 13 bases lay in between. The CDR3 consists of 18 residues. Germline CDR1 reads SNHLY; CDR2 reads FYNNEI.

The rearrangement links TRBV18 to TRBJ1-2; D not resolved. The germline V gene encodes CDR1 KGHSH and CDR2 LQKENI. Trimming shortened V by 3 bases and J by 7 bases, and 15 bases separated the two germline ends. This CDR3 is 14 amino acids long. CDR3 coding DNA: TGTGCCAGCTCACCTTGGGCGGGAGCCTCTGGCTACACCTTC. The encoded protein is CASSPWAGASGYTF.

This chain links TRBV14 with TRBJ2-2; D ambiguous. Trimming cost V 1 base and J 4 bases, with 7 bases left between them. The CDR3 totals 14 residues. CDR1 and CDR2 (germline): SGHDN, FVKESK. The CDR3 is CASSQVSPTGELFF. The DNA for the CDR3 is TGTGCCAGCAGCCAAGTCTCTCCCACCGGGGAGCTGTTTTTT. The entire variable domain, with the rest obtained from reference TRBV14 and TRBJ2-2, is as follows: EAGVTQFPSHSVIEKGQTVTLRCDPISGHDNLYWYRRVMGKEIKFLLHFVKESKQDESGMPNNRFLAERTGGTYSTLKVQPAELEDSGVYFCASSQVSPTGELFFGEGSRLTVL.

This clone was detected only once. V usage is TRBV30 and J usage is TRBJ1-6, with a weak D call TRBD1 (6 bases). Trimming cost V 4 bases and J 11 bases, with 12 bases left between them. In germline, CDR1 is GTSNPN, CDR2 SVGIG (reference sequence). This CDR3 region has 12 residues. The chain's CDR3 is CAWTGVGAPLHF. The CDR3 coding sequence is TGTGCCTGGACAGGGGTAGGAGCACCCCTCCACTTT.

CDR3 nucleotide sequence: TGTGCCAGCAGCGTAGGGGGAGTGAAGGACACTGAAGCTTTCTTT. This codes for CASSVGGVKDTEAFF. V and J are TRBV9 and TRBJ1-1; D is uncertain. CDR1 SGDLS and CDR2 YYNGEE come from the germline V gene. V gave up 0 bases and J gave up 3 bases, with 12 bases separating them. The CDR3 length is 15 residues.

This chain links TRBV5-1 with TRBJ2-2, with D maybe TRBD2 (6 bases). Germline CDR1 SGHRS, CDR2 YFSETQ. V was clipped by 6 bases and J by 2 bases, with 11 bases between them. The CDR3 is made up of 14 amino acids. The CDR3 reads CASTNSGNTGELFF. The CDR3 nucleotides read TGCGCCAGCACAAATAGCGGAAACACCGGGGAGCTGTTTTTT.

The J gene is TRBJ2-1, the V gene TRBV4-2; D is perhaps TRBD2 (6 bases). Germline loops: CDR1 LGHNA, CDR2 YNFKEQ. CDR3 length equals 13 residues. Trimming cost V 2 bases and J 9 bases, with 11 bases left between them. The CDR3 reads CASSQTRDSEQFF. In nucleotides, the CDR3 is TGTGCCAGCAGCCAAACCCGGGACTCTGAGCAGTTCTTC.